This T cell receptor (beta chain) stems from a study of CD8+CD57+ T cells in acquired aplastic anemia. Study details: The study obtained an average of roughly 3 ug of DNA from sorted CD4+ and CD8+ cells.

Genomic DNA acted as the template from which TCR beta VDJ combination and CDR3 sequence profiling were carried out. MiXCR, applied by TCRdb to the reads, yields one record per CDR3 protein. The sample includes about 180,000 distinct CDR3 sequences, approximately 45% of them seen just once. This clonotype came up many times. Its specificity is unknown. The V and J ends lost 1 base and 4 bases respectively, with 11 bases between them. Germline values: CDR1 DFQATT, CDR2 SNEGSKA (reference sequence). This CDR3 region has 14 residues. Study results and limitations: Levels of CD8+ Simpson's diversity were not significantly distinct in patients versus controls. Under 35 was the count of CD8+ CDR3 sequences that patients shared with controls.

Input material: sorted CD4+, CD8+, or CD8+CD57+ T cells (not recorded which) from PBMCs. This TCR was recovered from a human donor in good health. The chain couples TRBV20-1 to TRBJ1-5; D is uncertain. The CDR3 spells CSARAAVGNQPQHF. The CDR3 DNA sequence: TGCAGTGCTAGAGCGGCAGTAGGAAATCAGCCCCAGCATTTT.